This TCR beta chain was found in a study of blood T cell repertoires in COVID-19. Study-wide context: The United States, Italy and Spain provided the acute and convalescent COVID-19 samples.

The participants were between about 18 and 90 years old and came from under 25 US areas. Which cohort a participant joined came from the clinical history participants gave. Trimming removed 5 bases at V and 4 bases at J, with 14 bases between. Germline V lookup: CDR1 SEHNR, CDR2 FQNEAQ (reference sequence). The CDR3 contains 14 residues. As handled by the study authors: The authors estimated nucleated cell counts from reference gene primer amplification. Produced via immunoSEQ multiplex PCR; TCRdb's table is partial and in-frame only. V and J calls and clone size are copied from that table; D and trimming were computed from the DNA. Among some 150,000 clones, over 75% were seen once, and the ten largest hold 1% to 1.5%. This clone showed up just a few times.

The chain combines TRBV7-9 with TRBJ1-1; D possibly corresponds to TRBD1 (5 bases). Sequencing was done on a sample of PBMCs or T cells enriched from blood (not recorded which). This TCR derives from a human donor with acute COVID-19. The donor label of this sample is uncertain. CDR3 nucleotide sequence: TGTGCCAGCAGCCGTGACAGTGGGTCCACTGAAGCTTTCTTT. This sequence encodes CASSRDSGSTEAFF.